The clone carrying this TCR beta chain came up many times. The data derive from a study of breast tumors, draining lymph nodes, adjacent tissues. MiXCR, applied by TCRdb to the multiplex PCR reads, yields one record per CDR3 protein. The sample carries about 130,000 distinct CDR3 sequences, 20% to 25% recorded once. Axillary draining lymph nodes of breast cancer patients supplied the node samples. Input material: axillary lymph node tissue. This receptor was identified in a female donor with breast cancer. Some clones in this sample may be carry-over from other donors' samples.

This CDR3 reads CASSFGDTLADTQYF. The DNA for the CDR3 is TGTGCCAGCAGCTTTGGTGATACTCTCGCAGATACGCAGTATTTT. The genes are TRBV11-3 and TRBJ2-3; D gene ambiguous. V dropped 3 bases and J dropped 4 bases, with 14 bases sitting between them. The CDR3 runs to 15 residues. Germline V gene sequence: CDR1 SGHNT, CDR2 YENEEA.